Many counts were recorded for the clone carrying this T cell receptor (beta chain). The sample comes from a study of blood T cell repertoires in COVID-19. For the study at large: Both acute and convalescent COVID-19 samples were obtained from the United States, Italy and Spain. The cDNA or gDNA used as material had been derived from T cells, B-cell-depleted T cells, or PBMCs.

Here immunoSEQ multiplex PCR was the method, and the copy in TCRdb shows in-frame clones only, minus some. The sample lists 250,000 to 350,000 clones, 84% seen once, with more than 1.4% in the top ten. This CDR3 has 16 residues. Germline CDR1 reads MDHEN; CDR2 reads SYDVKM. Trimming left V 2 bases short and J 10 bases short, with 18 bases between. The sequenced material came from peripheral blood. The clonotype was recovered from a human donor with COVID-19, enrolled during active disease. The donor label of this sample is uncertain. The chain is built from TRBV28 and TRBJ1-6; tentatively, D is TRBD1 (5 bases). CDR3 DNA sequence: TGTGCCAGCAGTTTAATGGGCGGGACGAGGGCCTCACCCCTCCACTTT. Translated: CASSLMGGTRASPLHF.